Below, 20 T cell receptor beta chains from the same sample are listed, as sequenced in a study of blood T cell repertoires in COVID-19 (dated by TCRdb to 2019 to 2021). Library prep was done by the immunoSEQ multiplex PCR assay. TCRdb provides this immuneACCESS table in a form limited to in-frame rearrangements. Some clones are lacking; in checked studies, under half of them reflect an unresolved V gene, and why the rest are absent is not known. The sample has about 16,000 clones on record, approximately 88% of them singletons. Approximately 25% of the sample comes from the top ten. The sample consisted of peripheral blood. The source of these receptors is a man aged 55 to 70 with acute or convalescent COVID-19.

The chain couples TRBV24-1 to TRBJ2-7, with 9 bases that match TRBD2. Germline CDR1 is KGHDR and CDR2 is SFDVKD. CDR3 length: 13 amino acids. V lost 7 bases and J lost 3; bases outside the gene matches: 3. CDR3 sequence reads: CATSNSGGYEQYF. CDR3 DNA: TGTGCCACCAGCAATAGCGGGGGCTACGAGCAGTACTTC.

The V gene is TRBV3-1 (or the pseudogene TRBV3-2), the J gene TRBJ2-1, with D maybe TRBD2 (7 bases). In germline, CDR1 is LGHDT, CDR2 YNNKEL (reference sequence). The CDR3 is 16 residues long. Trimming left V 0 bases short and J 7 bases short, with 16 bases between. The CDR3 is CASSQDPLRGANEQFF. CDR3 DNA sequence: TGTGCCAGCAGCCAAGACCCCCTCCGGGGGGCGAATGAGCAGTTCTTC.

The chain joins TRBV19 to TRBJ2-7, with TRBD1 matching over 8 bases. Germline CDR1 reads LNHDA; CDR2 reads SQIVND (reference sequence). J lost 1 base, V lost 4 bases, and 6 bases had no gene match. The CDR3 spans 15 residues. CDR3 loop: CASSTTGTGSYEQYF. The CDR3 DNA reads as TGTGCCAGTAGTACGACTGGGACAGGTTCCTACGAGCAGTACTTC.

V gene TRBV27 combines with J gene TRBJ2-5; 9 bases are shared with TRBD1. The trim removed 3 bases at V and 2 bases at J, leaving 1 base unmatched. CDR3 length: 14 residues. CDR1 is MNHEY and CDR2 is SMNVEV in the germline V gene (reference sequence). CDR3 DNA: TGTGCCAGCAGTTTTGGGACAGGGCAAGAGACCCAGTACTTC. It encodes CASSFGTGQETQYF.

The CDR3 reads CASSLAQGDRGNLLSSPLHF. The CDR3 coding sequence is TGTGCCAGCAGCTTAGCTCAAGGGGACAGGGGAAATCTGTTGAGTTCACCCCTCCACTTT. This chain uses TRBV7-8 with TRBJ1-6; 10 nucleotides align to TRBD1. Losses at the gene ends were 0 bases for V and 9 bases for J; bases not matched to a gene: 17. Germline V gene sequence: CDR1 SGHVS, CDR2 FQNEAQ. This CDR3 has 20 amino acids.

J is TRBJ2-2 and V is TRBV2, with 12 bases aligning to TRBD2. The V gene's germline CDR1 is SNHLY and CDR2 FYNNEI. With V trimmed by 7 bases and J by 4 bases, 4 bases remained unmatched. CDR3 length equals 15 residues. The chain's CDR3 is CASNLAGGRTGELFF. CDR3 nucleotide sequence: TGTGCCAGCAACCTAGCGGGGGGGCGCACCGGGGAGCTGTTTTTT. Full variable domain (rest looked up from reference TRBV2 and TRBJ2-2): EPEVTQTPSHQVTQMGQEVILRCVPISNHLYFYWYRQILGQKVEFLVSFYNNEISEKSEIFDDQFSVERPDGSNFTLKIRSTKLEDSAMYFCASNLAGGRTGELFFGEGSRLTVL.

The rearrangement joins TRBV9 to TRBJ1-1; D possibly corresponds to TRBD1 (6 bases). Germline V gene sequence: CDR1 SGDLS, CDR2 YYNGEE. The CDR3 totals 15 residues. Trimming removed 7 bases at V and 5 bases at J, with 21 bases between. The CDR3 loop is CASATSGGARTEAFF. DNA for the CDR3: TGTGCCAGCGCCACCTCGGGGGGGGCGCGAACTGAAGCTTTCTTT. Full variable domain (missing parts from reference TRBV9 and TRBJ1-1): DSGVTQTPKHLITATGQRVTLRCSPRSGDLSVYWYQQSLDQGLQFLIQYYNGEERAKGNILERFSAQQFPDLHSELNLSSLELGDSALYFCASATSGGARTEAFFGQGTRLTVV.

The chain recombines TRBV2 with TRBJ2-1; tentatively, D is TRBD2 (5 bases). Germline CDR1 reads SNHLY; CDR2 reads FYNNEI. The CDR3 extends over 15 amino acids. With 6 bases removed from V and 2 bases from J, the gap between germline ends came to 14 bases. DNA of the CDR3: TGTGCCAGCAGCAGTAGCGAGAGAACCTACAATGAGCAGTTCTTC. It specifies CASSSSERTYNEQFF.

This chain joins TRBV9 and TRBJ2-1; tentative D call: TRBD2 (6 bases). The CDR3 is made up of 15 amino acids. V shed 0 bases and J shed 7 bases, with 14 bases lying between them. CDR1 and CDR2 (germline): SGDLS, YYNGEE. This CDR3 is CASSVGSLAGNEQFF. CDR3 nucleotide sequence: TGTGCCAGCAGCGTAGGGTCCCTTGCGGGGAATGAGCAGTTCTTC. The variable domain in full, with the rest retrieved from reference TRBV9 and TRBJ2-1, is DSGVTQTPKHLITATGQRVTLRCSPRSGDLSVYWYQQSLDQGLQFLIQYYNGEERAKGNILERFSAQQFPDLHSELNLSSLELGDSALYFCASSVGSLAGNEQFFGPGTRLTVL.

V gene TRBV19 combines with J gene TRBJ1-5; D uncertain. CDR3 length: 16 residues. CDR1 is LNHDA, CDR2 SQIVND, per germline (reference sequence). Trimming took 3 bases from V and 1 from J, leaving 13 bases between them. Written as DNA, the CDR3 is TGTGCCAGTAGTATTATCCGAGTTTTGAGCAATCAGCCCCAGCATTTT. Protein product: CASSIIRVLSNQPQHF.

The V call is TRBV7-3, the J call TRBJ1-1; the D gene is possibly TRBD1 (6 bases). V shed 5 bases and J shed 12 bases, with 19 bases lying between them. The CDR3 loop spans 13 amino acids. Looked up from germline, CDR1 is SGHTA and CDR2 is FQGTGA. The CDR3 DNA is TGTGCCAGCAGCCCCCGGTGGGGGGGGGCGACTTTCTTT. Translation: CASSPRWGGATFF.

As DNA, the CDR3 is TGTGCCAGCAGCCCTGTAGGAGGGACAGGGGCCGGGGAGCTGTTTTTT. It translates to CASSPVGGTGAGELFF. The chain recombines TRBV11-3 with TRBJ2-2; 10 bases agree with TRBD1. Per germline, CDR1 SGHNT and CDR2 YENEEA. The CDR3 runs to 16 residues. V lost 5 bases and J lost 6; bases outside the gene matches: 9.

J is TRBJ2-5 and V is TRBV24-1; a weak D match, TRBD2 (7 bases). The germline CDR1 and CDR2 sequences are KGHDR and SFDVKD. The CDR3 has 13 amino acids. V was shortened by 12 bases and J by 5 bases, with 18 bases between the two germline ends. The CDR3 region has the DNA TGTGCCTCTTCCAACGGGGGGCGGGAGACCCAGTACTTC. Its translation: CASSNGGRETQYF.

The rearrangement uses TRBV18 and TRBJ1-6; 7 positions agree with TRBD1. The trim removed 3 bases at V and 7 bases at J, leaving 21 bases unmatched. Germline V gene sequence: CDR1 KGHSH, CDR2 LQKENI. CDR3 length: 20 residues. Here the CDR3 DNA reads TGTGCCAGCTCACCGTCAACAGGGGAATCTGGGGGTCCGGGGAATTCACCCCTCCACTTT. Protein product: CASSPSTGESGGPGNSPLHF. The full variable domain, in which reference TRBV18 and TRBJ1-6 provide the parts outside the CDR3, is NAGVMQNPRHLVRRRGQEARLRCSPMKGHSHVYWYRQLPEEGLKFMVYLQKENIIDESGMPKERFSAEFPKEGPSILRIQQVVRGDSAAYFCASSPSTGESGGPGNSPLHFGNGTRLTVT.

The CDR3: CASSPTLGGTEAFF. CDR3 sequence (DNA): TGTGCCAGCAGCCCAACGTTGGGAGGTACTGAAGCTTTCTTT. The V and J genes are TRBV5-6 and TRBJ1-1; D is undetermined. The CDR3 has 14 residues. Germline-derived CDR1 and CDR2 are SGHDT and YYEEEE. Between the trimmed V and J ends, which lost 4 bases and 5 bases, there was a span of 15 bases.

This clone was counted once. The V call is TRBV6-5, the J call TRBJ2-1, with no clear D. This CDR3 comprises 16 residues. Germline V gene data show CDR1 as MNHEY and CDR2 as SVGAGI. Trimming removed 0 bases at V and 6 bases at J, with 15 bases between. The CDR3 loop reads CASSYSGYRHSNEQFF. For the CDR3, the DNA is TGTGCCAGCAGTTACTCCGGGTATCGTCATAGCAATGAGCAGTTCTTC.

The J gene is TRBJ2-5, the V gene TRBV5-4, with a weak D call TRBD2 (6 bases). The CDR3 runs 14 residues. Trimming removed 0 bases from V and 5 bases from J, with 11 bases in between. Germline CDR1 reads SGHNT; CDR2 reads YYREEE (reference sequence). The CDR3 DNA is TGTGCCAGCAGCTTGGATCCGGGAGCGGAGACCCAGTACTTC. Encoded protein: CASSLDPGAETQYF.

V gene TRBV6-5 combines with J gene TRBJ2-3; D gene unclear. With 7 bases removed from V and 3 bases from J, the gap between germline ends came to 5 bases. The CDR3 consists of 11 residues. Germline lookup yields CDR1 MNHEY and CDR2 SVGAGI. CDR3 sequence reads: CASTRTDTQYF. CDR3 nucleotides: TGTGCCAGCACGAGAACAGATACGCAGTATTTT.

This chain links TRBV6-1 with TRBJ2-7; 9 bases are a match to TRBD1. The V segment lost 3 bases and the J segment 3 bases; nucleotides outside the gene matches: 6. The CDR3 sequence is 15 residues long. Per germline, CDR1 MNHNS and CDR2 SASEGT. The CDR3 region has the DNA TGTGCCAGCAGTGATCGACAGGGGGGGAGCTACGAGCAGTACTTC. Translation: CASSDRQGGSYEQYF.

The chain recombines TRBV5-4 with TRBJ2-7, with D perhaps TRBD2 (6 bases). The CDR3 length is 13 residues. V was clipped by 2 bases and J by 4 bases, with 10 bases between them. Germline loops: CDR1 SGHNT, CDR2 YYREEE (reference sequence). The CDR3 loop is CASSFGLAYEQYF. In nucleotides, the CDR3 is TGTGCCAGCAGCTTCGGCCTAGCGTACGAGCAGTACTTC.